The source of this T cell receptor beta chain is a study of shared clonotypes between healthy human individuals. As for the study in general: Ranging from 18 to 49 in age, donors were a couple of women and three men. Findings and limits, study-wide: The study sampled only blood, and tissue repertoires likely differ. Sequencing depth was a factor that was expected to affect clonotype sharing among donors.

This CDR3 comprises 18 residues. Assay used: immunoSEQ multiplex PCR; TCRdb lists only in-frame clones, some missing. The sample has about 470,000 clones, roughly 80% seen once. Of note for this clone: Its specificity is not known.

The sequence was collected from a woman aged 40 to 50 in good health. Some clones in this sample may be carry-over from other donors' samples. Sequences were obtained from PBMCs. This rearrangement joins TRBV1 to TRBJ2-2; whether TRBD2, the table's D call, matches the DNA was not checked. TRBV1 corresponds to a pseudogene. CDR3 DNA: TGCACCAGCAGCCAAGTTACCGGACCCGGGAGGAACACCGGGGAGCTGTTTTTT. This gives the protein CTSSQVTGPGRNTGELFF.